The 29 T cell receptor beta chains in this list originate from one sample, sequenced in a study of OX40 agonist ivuxolimab in advanced cancers. The data were produced by immunoSEQ multiplex PCR, yet TCRdb's version contains in-frame clones alone and is incomplete. The sample includes under 140,000 clones, roughly nine tenths of them seen just once. The input for sequencing was CD4+ or CD8+ T cells sorted from blood, taken in a trial of the OX40 agonist ivuxolimab. These receptors all come from an adult with an advanced solid tumor such as melanoma, head and neck, liver or kidney cancer.

The rearrangement uses TRBV10-3 and TRBJ2-2; D is ambiguous. Trimming took 2 bases from V and 1 from J, leaving 8 bases between them. The germline V gene has CDR1 ENHRY and CDR2 SYGVKD. The length of the CDR3 is 15 residues. The CDR3, as DNA: TGTGCCATCAGTGAGAATCTACAGAACACCGGGGAGCTGTTTTTT. This encodes CAISENLQNTGELFF.

This clone was observed once. The chain recombines TRBV10-3 with TRBJ1-1; tentative D call: TRBD1 (5 bases). From germline, CDR1 is ENHRY and CDR2 SYGVKD. The CDR3 is 14 amino acids. Trimming took off 0 bases at V and 4 bases at J, with 9 bases between the two ends. DNA of the CDR3: TGTGCCATCAGTGAGTCGTGGGGGGGCACTGAAGCTTTCTTT. Its translation: CAISESWGGTEAFF.

The rearrangement links TRBV29-1 to TRBJ2-5; D is ambiguous. The ends were cut back, 6 bases at V and 5 bases at J, with 10 bases in the middle. Germline lookup yields CDR1 SQVTM and CDR2 ANQGSEA. The CDR3 covers 11 residues. This CDR3 is CSVRSEETQYF. CDR3 bases: TGCAGCGTCCGTTCGGAGGAGACCCAGTACTTC.

The V gene is TRBV6-6, the J gene TRBJ2-7; weak D call: TRBD2 (6 bases). The CDR3 covers 15 residues. Trimming shortened V by 7 bases and J by 2 bases, and 18 bases separated the two germline ends. Germline-derived CDR1 and CDR2 are MNHNY and SVGAGI (reference sequence). CDR3 sequence (DNA): TGTGCCAGCACCCCGATGGGGCGGGGTCCCTACGAGCAGTACTTC. It encodes CASTPMGRGPYEQYF.

The chain employs TRBV7-2 and TRBJ1-3; 9 nucleotides match TRBD1. V was pared by 4 bases and J by 7 bases, with 11 bases of the junction left unmatched. CDR1 is SGHTA, CDR2 FQGNSA, per germline. CDR3 length equals 16 residues. The CDR3 bases are TGTGCCAGCAGCTCAGCCACCGGACAGGGGACTAACACCATATATTTT. It yields the protein CASSSATGQGTNTIYF.

Only one count was recorded for this clone. The chain links TRBV14 to TRBJ1-2; a possible D gene is TRBD1 (6 bases). The germline V gene encodes CDR1 SGHDN and CDR2 FVKESK. V was pared by 1 base and J by 2 bases, with 8 bases between. The CDR3 spans 14 residues. The CDR3 loop reads CASSQVTGNYGYTF. DNA for the CDR3: TGTGCCAGCAGCCAAGTGACAGGAAACTATGGCTACACCTTC. The variable domain in full, completed from reference TRBV14 and TRBJ1-2, reads EAGVTQFPSHSVIEKGQTVTLRCDPISGHDNLYWYRRVMGKEIKFLLHFVKESKQDESGMPNNRFLAERTGGTYSTLKVQPAELEDSGVYFCASSQVTGNYGYTFGSGTRLTVV.

This chain uses TRBV4-3 with TRBJ2-2; TRBD1 matches 7 bases. The CDR3 covers 14 residues. From germline, CDR1 is LGHNA and CDR2 YSLEER. The trim removed 6 bases at V and 2 bases at J, leaving 3 bases unmatched. The CDR3 here is CASRGQPNTGELFF. The CDR3 region has the DNA TGCGCCAGCAGGGGACAGCCTAACACCGGGGAGCTGTTTTTT.

This clone was seen a single time. The chain carries TRBV5-1 and TRBJ2-5; D not resolved. The germline CDR1 and CDR2 sequences are SGHRS and YFSETQ. The CDR3 runs 14 residues. The V end was cut by 0 bases, the J end by 2 bases, with 8 bases between. The DNA of the CDR3 is TGCGCCAGCAGCTTGGCCGACACTCAAGAGACCCAGTACTTC. Its translation: CASSLADTQETQYF.

The CDR3 is CASSLTSSYNSPLHF. The CDR3 bases are TGTGCCAGCAGCTTAACAAGCTCCTATAATTCACCCCTCCACTTT. This sequence joins TRBV7-3 and TRBJ1-6, with D unresolved. Germline values: CDR1 SGHTA, CDR2 FQGTGA. The germline V and J ends were trimmed by 0 bases and 0 bases, with 3 bases remaining between them. This CDR3 is built from 15 residues.

This chain joins TRBV19 and TRBJ2-1, with D possibly matching TRBD2 (6 bases). There are 14 residues in the CDR3. Germline CDR1 reads LNHDA; CDR2 reads SQIVND (reference sequence). V was trimmed by 0 bases and J by 12 bases, leaving 15 bases between them. Written as DNA, the CDR3 is TGTGCCAGTAGTATAGATGATTTGGGGGGTTGGCAGTTCTTC. This sequence encodes CASSIDDLGGWQFF.

V usage is TRBV4-1 and J usage is TRBJ1-2, with TRBD1 as a possible D gene (5 bases). The CDR3 is 15 amino acids. V gave up 0 bases and J gave up 5 bases, with 13 bases separating them. CDR1 and CDR2 from the germline V gene are MGHRA and YSYEKL. CDR3 region: CASSQEETRGYGYTF. The CDR3, as DNA: TGCGCCAGCAGCCAAGAAGAGACAAGGGGATATGGCTACACCTTC.

This chain links TRBV7-8 with TRBJ2-7, with D possibly matching TRBD1 (6 bases). V dropped 5 bases and J dropped 5 bases, with 13 bases sitting between them. The CDR3 covers 13 residues. Germline values: CDR1 SGHVS, CDR2 FQNEAQ. Here the CDR3 DNA reads TGTGCCAGCAGCCCGACAGGATTCCACGAGCAGTACTTC. Amino acid sequence: CASSPTGFHEQYF.

V usage is TRBV5-1 and J usage is TRBJ1-2, with 9 bases aligning to TRBD1. The CDR3 consists of 13 residues. The junction had 5 bases not matched to a gene; V was cut back by 4 bases and J by 7 bases. Germline CDR1 reads SGHRS; CDR2 reads YFSETQ. Written as DNA, the CDR3 is TGCGCCAGCAGCGTAACAGGGGGCCGTGGCTACACCTTC. This codes for CASSVTGGRGYTF.

The chain has TRBV7-9 and TRBJ2-3; D call uncertain. In germline, CDR1 is SEHNR, CDR2 FQNEAQ (reference sequence). V was pared by 2 bases and J by 0 bases, with 6 bases between. The CDR3 covers 14 residues. The CDR3 bases are TGTGCCAGCAGCTTAACACTCAGCACAGATACGCAGTATTTT. Translation: CASSLTLSTDTQYF.

This CDR3 reads CAWSIGTGQTYF. CDR3 nucleotide sequence: TGTGCCTGGAGTATCGGGACAGGTCAAACGTACTTC. This sequence joins TRBV30 and TRBJ2-7, with 8 nucleotides matching TRBD1. The V gene end was trimmed by 2 bases and the J gene end by 12 bases; junction bases not matched to a gene: 9. Germline lookup yields CDR1 GTSNPN and CDR2 SVGIG (reference sequence). This CDR3 has 12 amino acids.

The V call is TRBV5-1, the J call TRBJ2-1; no clear D. The CDR3 totals 13 residues. Deletions cut 4 bases from V and 8 bases from J, with 13 bases between. CDR1 and CDR2 (germline): SGHRS, YFSETQ. DNA for the CDR3: TGCGCCAGCAGCCCGTTATTTTCGGATGAGCAGTTCTTC. Translating gives CASSPLFSDEQFF.

This clone came up once. The chain links TRBV28 to TRBJ2-7; a weak D match, TRBD2 (6 bases). Germline assignment: CDR1 MDHEN and CDR2 SYDVKM. The CDR3 is 15 amino acids. The V end was cut by 2 bases, the J end by 4 bases, with 15 bases between. The CDR3 reads CASSLDPGEMYEQYF. CDR3 coding DNA: TGTGCCAGCAGTTTAGATCCGGGAGAAATGTACGAGCAGTACTTC. Together with reference TRBV28 and TRBJ2-7, the CDR3 gives the full variable domain: DVKVTQSSRYLVKRTGEKVFLECVQDMDHENMFWYRQDPGLGLRLIYFSYDVKMKEKGDIPEGYSVSREKKERFSLILESASTNQTSMYLCASSLDPGEMYEQYFGPGTRLTVT.

The V gene is TRBV6-5, the J gene TRBJ2-7; 11 bases agree with TRBD2. This CDR3 contains 15 residues. In germline, CDR1 is MNHEY, CDR2 SVGAGI. J gave up 2 bases and V 6 bases, and 6 bases lay outside the gene matches. CDR3 loop: CASRPSGGPTYEQYF. The CDR3 DNA reads as TGTGCCAGCAGGCCTAGCGGGGGGCCTACCTACGAGCAGTACTTC.

The V gene is TRBV6-1, the J gene TRBJ1-1; D uncertain. Germline V lookup: CDR1 MNHNS, CDR2 SASEGT. Deletions cut 1 base from V and 1 base from J, with 4 bases between. The CDR3 length is 13 residues. CDR3 nucleotides: TGTGCCAGCAGTGAAGGGGGGAACACTGAAGCTTTCTTT. Translated, it gives CASSEGGNTEAFF.

This clone was counted a single time. This rearrangement joins TRBV11-2 to TRBJ1-6, with 12 nucleotides matching TRBD1. V gave up 2 bases and J gave up 9 bases; unmatched junction bases: 11. This CDR3 has 18 amino acids. Germline values: CDR1 SGHAT, CDR2 FQNNGV. Written as DNA, the CDR3 is TGTGCCAGCAGCTTATCCGGGACAGGGGGCTATAGGAGTTCACCCCTCCACTTT. Its protein is CASSLSGTGGYRSSPLHF.

The gene calls are TRBV5-1 and TRBJ2-7; 8 bases align to TRBD2. V trimming: 4 bases; J trimming: 3 bases; junction bases outside the gene matches: 18. From germline, CDR1 is SGHRS and CDR2 YFSETQ. This CDR3 has 18 amino acids. CDR3: CASSQTLSGDLSYYEQYF. The CDR3, as DNA: TGCGCCAGCAGCCAGACCCTTAGCGGGGACCTTTCATACTACGAGCAGTACTTC.

This clone was detected once. The chain is built from TRBV30 and TRBJ2-7; D might be TRBD1 or TRBD2, each matching 5 bases. The V gene's germline CDR1 is GTSNPN and CDR2 SVGIG (reference sequence). V lost 2 bases and J lost 3, with 14 bases in between. CDR3 size: 14 residues. The chain's CDR3 is CAWSPLGVIYEQYF. In DNA, the CDR3 is TGTGCCTGGAGTCCCCTGGGGGTAATCTACGAGCAGTACTTC.

This clone is deemed medium-sized. V and J are TRBV7-9 and TRBJ1-2, with TRBD1 matching 7 bases. The CDR3 runs 14 residues. J was trimmed by 3 bases and V by 3 bases; bases with no gene match: 4. CDR1 is SEHNR and CDR2 is FQNEAQ in the germline V gene (reference sequence). CDR3 DNA sequence: TGTGCCAGCAGCTTCCGACAGGGCGACTATGGCTACACCTTC. It is translated as CASSFRQGDYGYTF.

The genes are TRBV5-1 and TRBJ2-5; tentatively, D is TRBD1 or TRBD2 (6 bases each). Per germline, CDR1 SGHRS and CDR2 YFSETQ. The CDR3 covers 15 residues. Trimming took off 0 bases at V and 1 base at J, with 10 bases between the two ends. CDR3 sequence: CASSLAGASQETQYF. The CDR3 DNA reads as TGCGCCAGCAGCTTGGCGGGGGCATCCCAAGAGACCCAGTACTTC.

The chain uses TRBV5-6 and TRBJ2-1; the D is unclear. This CDR3 region has 14 residues. Per germline, CDR1 SGHDT and CDR2 YYEEEE. Deletions cut 0 bases from V and 5 bases from J, with 9 bases between. Written as DNA, the CDR3 is TGTGCCAGCAGCTTGGTCACGGTTCACAATGAGCAGTTCTTC. This codes for CASSLVTVHNEQFF. The whole variable domain, filled in from reference TRBV5-6 and TRBJ2-1, reads DAGVTQSPTHLIKTRGQQVTLRCSPKSGHDTVSWYQQALGQGPQFIFQYYEEEERQRGNFPDRFSGHQFPNYSSELNVNALLLGDSALYLCASSLVTVHNEQFFGPGTRLTVL.

This chain uses TRBV5-1 with TRBJ2-2; D is uncertain. V lost 5 bases and J lost 9, with 14 bases in between. The CDR3 runs 13 residues. Germline values: CDR1 SGHRS, CDR2 YFSETQ. The CDR3 region is CASSPRPERELFF. CDR3 nucleotide sequence: TGCGCCAGCAGTCCTCGTCCGGAAAGGGAGCTGTTTTTT.

The chain employs TRBV5-1 and TRBJ2-2; D is undetermined. The CDR3 contains 12 residues. Germline-derived CDR1 and CDR2 are SGHRS and YFSETQ. Trimming shortened V by 4 bases and J by 6 bases, and 7 bases separated the two germline ends. The CDR3 here is CASSRDPGELFF. The DNA for the CDR3 is TGCGCCAGCAGCCGAGACCCCGGGGAGCTGTTTTTT.

This clone has a count of ten or more. This sample includes further DNA sequences coding for the same CDR3. This chain uses TRBV29-1 with TRBJ2-2, with D unclear. V dropped 5 bases and J dropped 0 bases, with 7 bases sitting between them. The CDR3 contains 13 residues. Germline loops: CDR1 SQVTM, CDR2 ANQGSEA. As DNA, the CDR3 is TGCAGCGTTCTTCGCCCGAACACCGGGGAGCTGTTTTTT. It translates to CSVLRPNTGELFF.

This clone was detected once. The chain carries TRBV9 and TRBJ1-2; D unclear. The germline V and J ends were trimmed by 4 bases and 2 bases, with 12 bases remaining between them. The length of the CDR3 is 14 residues. Germline V gene lookup returns CDR1 SGDLS and CDR2 YYNGEE. The CDR3 nucleotides read TGTGCCAGCAGCAGTCCGACGGGCAACTATGGCTACACCTTC. Its protein is CASSSPTGNYGYTF.